This T cell receptor beta chain was captured in a study of vaccination and CD4 T cells after COVID-19. Details on this clonotype: The antigen is undetermined.

The assay that was used to sequence DNA from cultured CD4+ T cells was the Oncomine TCR Beta short-read assay. Genomic DNA was isolated from cultured CD4+ T cells. A single record per CDR3 protein comes from TCRdb applying MiXCR to the PCR reads. The table lists some 9,000 distinct CDR3 sequences, 30% to 45% of them singletons. Treatment denoted: approximately 9-day PBMC culture with coronavirus spike peptide pools or control peptides (ViraFEST assay). CDR1 is MNHNS and CDR2 is SASEGT in the germline V gene. The CDR3 consists of 14 residues. With 6 bases removed from V and 5 bases from J, the gap between germline ends came to 11 bases.

This sequence was found in a human donor who had recovered from COVID-19. The rearrangement joins TRBV6-1 to TRBJ1-6; D call uncertain. The specimen was CD4+ T cells from blood, cultured in vitro. The CDR3 here is CASRPTRDNSPLHF. The DNA for the CDR3 is TGTGCCAGCAGACCTACACGGGATAATTCACCCCTCCACTTT.